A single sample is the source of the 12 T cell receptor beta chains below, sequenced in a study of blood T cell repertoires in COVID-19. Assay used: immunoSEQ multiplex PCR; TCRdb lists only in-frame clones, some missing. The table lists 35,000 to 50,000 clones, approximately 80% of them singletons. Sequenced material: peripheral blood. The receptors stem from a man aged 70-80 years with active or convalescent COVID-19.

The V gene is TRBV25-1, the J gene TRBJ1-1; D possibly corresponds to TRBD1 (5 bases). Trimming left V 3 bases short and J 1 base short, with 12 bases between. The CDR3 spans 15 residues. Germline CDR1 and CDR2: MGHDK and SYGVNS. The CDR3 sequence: CASSDPAGKNTEAFF. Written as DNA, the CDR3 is TGTGCCAGCAGTGACCCGGCAGGGAAGAACACTGAAGCTTTCTTT.

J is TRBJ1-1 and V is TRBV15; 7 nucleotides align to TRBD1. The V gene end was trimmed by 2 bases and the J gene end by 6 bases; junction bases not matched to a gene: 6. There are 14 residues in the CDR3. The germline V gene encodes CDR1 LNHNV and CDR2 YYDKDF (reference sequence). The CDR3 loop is CATSRPVDRSEAFF. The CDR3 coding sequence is TGTGCCACCAGCAGACCCGTGGACAGGTCTGAAGCTTTCTTT.

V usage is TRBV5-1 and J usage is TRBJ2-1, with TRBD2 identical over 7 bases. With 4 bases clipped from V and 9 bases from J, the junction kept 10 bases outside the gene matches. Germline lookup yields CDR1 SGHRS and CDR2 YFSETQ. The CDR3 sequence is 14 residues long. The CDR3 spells CASSPRGVEGEQFF. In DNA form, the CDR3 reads TGCGCCAGCAGCCCTCGGGGGGTCGAGGGTGAGCAGTTCTTC. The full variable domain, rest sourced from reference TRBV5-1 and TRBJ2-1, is KAGVTQTPRYLIKTRGQQVTLSCSPISGHRSVSWYQQTPGQGLQFLFEYFSETQRNKGNFPGRFSGRQFSNSRSEMNVSTLELGDSALYLCASSPRGVEGEQFFGPGTRLTVL.

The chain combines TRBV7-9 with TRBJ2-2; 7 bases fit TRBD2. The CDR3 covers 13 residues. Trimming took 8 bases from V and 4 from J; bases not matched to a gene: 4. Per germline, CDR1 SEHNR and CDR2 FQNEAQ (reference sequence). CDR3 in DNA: TGTGCCAGCCTGGCGGGGGTCACCGGGGAGCTGTTTTTT. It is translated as CASLAGVTGELFF.

In DNA form, the CDR3 reads TGTGCCAGCTCACAGACCGGGACAGGGGGCTACGAGCAGTACTTC. It codes for CASSQTGTGGYEQYF. The chain recombines TRBV18 with TRBJ2-7, with TRBD1 matching over 11 bases. From germline, CDR1 is KGHSH and CDR2 LQKENI. Germline trimming cut 4 bases from V and 3 bases from J; bases unmatched to any gene: 5. The CDR3 consists of 15 residues. The whole variable domain, filled in from reference TRBV18 and TRBJ2-7, reads NAGVMQNPRHLVRRRGQEARLRCSPMKGHSHVYWYRQLPEEGLKFMVYLQKENIIDESGMPKERFSAEFPKEGPSILRIQQVVRGDSAAYFCASSQTGTGGYEQYFGPGTRLTVT.

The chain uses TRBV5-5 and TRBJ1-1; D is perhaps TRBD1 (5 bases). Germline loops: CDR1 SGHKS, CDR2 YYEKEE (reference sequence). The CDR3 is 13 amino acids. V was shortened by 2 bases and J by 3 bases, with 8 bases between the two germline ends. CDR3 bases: TGTGCCAGCAGCTTCGGGGGGGACACTGAAGCTTTCTTT. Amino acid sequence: CASSFGGDTEAFF.

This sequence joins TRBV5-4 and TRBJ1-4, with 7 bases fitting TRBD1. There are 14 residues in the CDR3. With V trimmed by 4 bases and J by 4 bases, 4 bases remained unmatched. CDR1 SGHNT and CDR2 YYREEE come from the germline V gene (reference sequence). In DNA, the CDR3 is TGTGCCAGCAGCAGGGACAGACTTAATGAAAAACTGTTTTTT. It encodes CASSRDRLNEKLFF.

CDR3 DNA sequence: TGCGCCAGCAGCTACCAGACAGGGACTGAGCAGTTCTTC. It codes for CASSYQTGTEQFF. This sequence joins TRBV5-1 and TRBJ2-1, with 7 bases matching TRBD1. The V segment lost 3 bases and the J segment 9 bases; nucleotides outside the gene matches: 6. The CDR3 contains 13 residues. CDR1 SGHRS and CDR2 YFSETQ come from the germline V gene.

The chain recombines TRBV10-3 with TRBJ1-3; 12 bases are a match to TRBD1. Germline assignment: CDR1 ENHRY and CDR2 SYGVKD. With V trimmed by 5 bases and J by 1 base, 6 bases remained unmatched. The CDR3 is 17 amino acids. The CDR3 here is CAISQEGQGASGNTIYF. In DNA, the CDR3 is TGTGCCATCAGTCAAGAGGGACAGGGGGCTTCTGGAAACACCATATATTTT.

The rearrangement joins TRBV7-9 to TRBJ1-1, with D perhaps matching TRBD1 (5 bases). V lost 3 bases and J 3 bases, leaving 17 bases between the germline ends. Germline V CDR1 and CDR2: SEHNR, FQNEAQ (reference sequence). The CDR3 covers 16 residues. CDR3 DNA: TGTGCCAGCAGCTTGGCGGGGGGAGGCCCACACACTGAAGCTTTCTTT. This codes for CASSLAGGGPHTEAFF.

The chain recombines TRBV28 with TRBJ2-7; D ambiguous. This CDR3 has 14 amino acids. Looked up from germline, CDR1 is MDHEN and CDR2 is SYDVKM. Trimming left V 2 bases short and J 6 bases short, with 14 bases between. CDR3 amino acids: CASSLIDTIVEQYF. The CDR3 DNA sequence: TGTGCCAGCAGTTTAATCGACACCATTGTCGAGCAGTACTTC.

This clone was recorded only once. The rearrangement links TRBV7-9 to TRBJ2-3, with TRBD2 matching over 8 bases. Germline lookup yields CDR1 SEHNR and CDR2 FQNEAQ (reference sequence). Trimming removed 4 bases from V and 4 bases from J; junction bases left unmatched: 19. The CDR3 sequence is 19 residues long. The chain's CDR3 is CASSSRGSGGPRGADTQYF. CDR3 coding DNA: TGTGCCAGCAGCTCACGAGGGAGCGGGGGCCCCAGAGGCGCAGATACGCAGTATTTT.